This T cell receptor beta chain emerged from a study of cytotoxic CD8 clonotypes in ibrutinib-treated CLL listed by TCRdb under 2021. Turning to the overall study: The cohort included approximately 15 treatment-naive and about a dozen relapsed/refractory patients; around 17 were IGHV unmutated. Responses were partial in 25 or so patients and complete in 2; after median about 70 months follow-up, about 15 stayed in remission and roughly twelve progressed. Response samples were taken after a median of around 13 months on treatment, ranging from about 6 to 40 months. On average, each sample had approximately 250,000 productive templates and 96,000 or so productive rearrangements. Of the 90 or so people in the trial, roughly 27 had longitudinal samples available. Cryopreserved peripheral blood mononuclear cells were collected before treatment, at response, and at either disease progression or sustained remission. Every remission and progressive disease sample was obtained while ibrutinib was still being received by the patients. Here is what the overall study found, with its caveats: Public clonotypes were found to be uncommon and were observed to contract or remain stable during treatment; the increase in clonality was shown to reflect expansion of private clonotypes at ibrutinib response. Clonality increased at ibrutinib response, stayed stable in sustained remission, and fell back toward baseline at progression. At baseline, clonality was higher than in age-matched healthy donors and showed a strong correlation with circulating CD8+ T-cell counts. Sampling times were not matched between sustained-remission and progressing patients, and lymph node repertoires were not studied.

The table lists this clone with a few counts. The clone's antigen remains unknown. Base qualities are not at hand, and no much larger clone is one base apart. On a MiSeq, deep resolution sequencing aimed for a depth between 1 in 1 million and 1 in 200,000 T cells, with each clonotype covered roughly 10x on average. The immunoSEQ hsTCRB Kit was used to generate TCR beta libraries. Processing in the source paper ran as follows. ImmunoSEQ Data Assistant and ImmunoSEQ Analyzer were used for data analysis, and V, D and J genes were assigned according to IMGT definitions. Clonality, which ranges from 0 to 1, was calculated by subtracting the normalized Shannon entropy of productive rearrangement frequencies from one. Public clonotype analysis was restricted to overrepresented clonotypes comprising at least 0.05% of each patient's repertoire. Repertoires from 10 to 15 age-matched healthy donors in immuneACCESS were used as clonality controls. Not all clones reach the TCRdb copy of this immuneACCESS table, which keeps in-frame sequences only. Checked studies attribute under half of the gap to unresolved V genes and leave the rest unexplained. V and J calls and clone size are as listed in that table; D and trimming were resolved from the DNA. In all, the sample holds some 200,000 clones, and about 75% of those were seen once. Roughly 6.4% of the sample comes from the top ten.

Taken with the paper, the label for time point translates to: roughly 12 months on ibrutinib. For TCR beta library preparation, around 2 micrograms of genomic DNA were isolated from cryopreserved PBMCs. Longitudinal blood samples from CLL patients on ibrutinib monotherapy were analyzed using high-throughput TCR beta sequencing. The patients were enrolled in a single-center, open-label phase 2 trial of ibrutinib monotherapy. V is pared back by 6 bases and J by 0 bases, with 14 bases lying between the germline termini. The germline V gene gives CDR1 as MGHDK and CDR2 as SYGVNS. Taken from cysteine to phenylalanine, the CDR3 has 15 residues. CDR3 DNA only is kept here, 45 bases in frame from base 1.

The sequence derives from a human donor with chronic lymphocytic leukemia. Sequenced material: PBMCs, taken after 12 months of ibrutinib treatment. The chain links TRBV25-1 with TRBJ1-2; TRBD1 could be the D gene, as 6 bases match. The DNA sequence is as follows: TGTGCCAGCAGCCCTGGGACACCTTCTAACTATGGCTACACCTTC. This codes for CASSPGTPSNYGYTF.